These T cell receptor beta chains were read from a single sample in a study of regulatory T cells in long-lasting Graves disease. One entry per CDR3 protein results from TCRdb running MiXCR on the multiplex PCR reads. This sample has 250,000 to 400,000 distinct CDR3 sequences, with over 15% found just once. Sample: peripheral blood mononuclear cells (PBMCs), taken at new diagnosis, from a patient treated with antithyroid drugs. These receptors were obtained from a female donor with Graves disease. The CDR3 runs from the conserved cysteine through the conserved F or W. Each record gives: D gene, V gene, clone size, J gene, CDR3 DNA, CDR3 protein. A D gene is named only where the DNA matches it firmly. Only part of the rows carry a size: once, few, many, or a class if the clone is expanded.

>NA|TRBV9|NA|TRBJ2-3
TGTGCCAGCAGCACAGTTCCCACTCCGGGGGATACGCAGTATTTT
CASSTVPTPGDTQYF
>NA|TRBV6-1|many|TRBJ2-3
TGTGCCAGCGCAAGGACAGACCACACAGATACGCAGTATTTT
CASARTDHTDTQYF
>NA|TRBV28|NA|TRBJ2-5
TGTGCCAGCGTGGAGGGGGGCCGGGAAGAGACCCAGTACTTC
CASVEGGREETQYF
>TRBD2|TRBV14|few|TRBJ2-3
TGTGCCAGCAGCCAAGACCGTGGGACTAGAACTGATACGCAGTATTTT
CASSQDRGTRTDTQYF
>NA|TRBV25-1|few|TRBJ1-2
TGTGCCAGCAGTGAAAAAGGTGGCTACACCTTC
CASSEKGGYTF
>NA|TRBV3-1|many|TRBJ1-2
TGTGCCAGCAGCCAAGCTCTTGGCTACACCTTC
CASSQALGYTF
>TRBD2|TRBV10-3|many|TRBJ2-1
TGTGCCATCAGTGACCTAACTAGCGGGACCTCCTACAATGAGCAGTTCTTC
CAISDLTSGTSYNEQFF
>NA|TRBV9|many|TRBJ1-2
TGTGCCAGCAGCGGGCGACTCGGCACCCATAACTATGGCTACACCTTC
CASSGRLGTHNYGYTF
>TRBD2|TRBV12-5|many|TRBJ2-2
TGTGCTAGTGGTCTCCCACCTAGCGGGAACACCGGGGAGCTGTTTTTT
CASGLPPSGNTGELFF
>TRBD1|TRBV12-3/TRBV12-4|many|TRBJ1-1
TGTGCCAGCAACCGACAGGGTTGGGACACTGAAGCTTTCTTT
CASNRQGWDTEAFF
>TRBD1|TRBV15|many|TRBJ2-3
TGTGCCACCAGCAGAGATCTGCAGGGGGCAAATACGCAGTATTTT
CATSRDLQGANTQYF
>NA|TRBV29-1|many|TRBJ2-3
TGCAGCGTCCCTCGGGGGAGGGGGACAGATACGCAGTATTTT
CSVPRGRGTDTQYF
>NA|TRBV5-1|NA|TRBJ1-6
TGCGCCAGCAGCTTGGGGCGTCAGGGCAGCCACTCACCCCTCCACTTT
CASSLGRQGSHSPLHF
>TRBD1|TRBV28|many|TRBJ2-7
TGTGCCAGCAGCTACAGGGGGCCAGGATCCTACGAGCAGTACTTC
CASSYRGPGSYEQYF
>TRBD2|TRBV2|many|TRBJ2-7
TGTGCCACCAAACGAGATTTTACTAGCGGGAGCCACGAGCAGTACTTC
CATKRDFTSGSHEQYF
>NA|TRBV20-1|NA|TRBJ1-1
TGCAGTGCTACTATCTGGAGGGAGGTTAACACTGAAGCTTTCTTT
CSATIWREVNTEAFF
>NA|TRBV12-3/TRBV12-4|many|TRBJ1-2
TGTGCCAGCAGGTCGGAGGGTGGCTACACCTTC
CASRSEGGYTF
>NA|TRBV19|many|TRBJ2-1
TGTGCCAGCCGCAGAAAGGTGGAAGGCAATGAGCAGTTCTTC
CASRRKVEGNEQFF
>TRBD2|TRBV4-1|few|TRBJ2-7
TGCGCCAGCAGCCCCGAGCGGGACTCCTACGAGCAGTACTTC
CASSPERDSYEQYF
>TRBD2|TRBV24-1|many|TRBJ2-1
TGTGCCACCAGTGTTGGGCGGGAGTACAATGAGCAGTTCTTC
CATSVGREYNEQFF
>TRBD1|TRBV9|NA|TRBJ1-1
TGTGCCAGCAGCGTGAGCTCGACAGGGGTCGCTGAAGCTTTCTTT
CASSVSSTGVAEAFF
>NA|TRBV5-6|NA|TRBJ2-7
TGTGTCCACCTCGTGGGGGACTCCTACGAGCAGTACTTC
CVHLVGDSYEQYF
>NA|TRBV7-8|many|TRBJ2-1
TGTGCCAGCAGCTTTCGGTCCGGGAGCTCCTACAATGAGCAGTTCTTC
CASSFRSGSSYNEQFF
>NA|TRBV20-1|many|TRBJ2-4
TGCAGTGCGGCCCCGCTAGCCAAAAACATTCAGTACTTC
CSAAPLAKNIQYF
>NA|TRBV24-1|NA|TRBJ1-1
TGTGCCACCAGTGACTTGCCCCATGGGGAAGCTTTCTTT
CATSDLPHGEAFF
>NA|TRBV29-1|NA|TRBJ2-3
TGCAGCGTCCAAGAGGCACGAAATACGCAGTATTTT
CSVQEARNTQYF
>TRBD1|TRBV13|NA|TRBJ2-7
TGTGCCAGCAGCTTAGGCCCCGGACAGGTGCCCTCCTACGAGCAGTACTTC
CASSLGPGQVPSYEQYF
>NA|TRBV28|many|TRBJ2-1
TGTGCCAGCAGTTTGGCTAACAATGAGCAGTTCTTC
CASSLANNEQFF
>NA|TRBV20-1|few|TRBJ1-1
TGCAGTGCTAGAGATTTCCGGGGGGCTTGGGGAGAAACTGAAGCTTTCTTT
CSARDFRGAWGETEAFF
>TRBD1|TRBV5-5|many|TRBJ1-2
TGTGCCAGCGGACGACAGGGGGAGGGTGGCTACACCTTC
CASGRQGEGGYTF
>NA|TRBV28|NA|TRBJ2-7
TGTGCCAGCAGTTTCAGGGGGGTGGTCTACGAGCAGTACTTC
CASSFRGVVYEQYF
>NA|TRBV6-1|many|TRBJ2-7
TGTGCCAGCAGTCACGGGACCGCCTCGCACGAGCAGTACTTC
CASSHGTASHEQYF
>NA|TRBV27|few|TRBJ2-3
TGTGCCAGCAGTTTGGGCCACAGCACAGATACGCAGTATTTT
CASSLGHSTDTQYF
>TRBD1|TRBV11-2|many|TRBJ2-7
TGTGCCAGCAGCTTAGACTCGGGACAGCCCTCCTACGAGCAGTACTTC
CASSLDSGQPSYEQYF
>TRBD2|TRBV9|many|TRBJ2-5
TGTGCCAGCAGCGTAGGTTCGGGGCTAGCGGGACAAGAGACCCAGTACTTC
CASSVGSGLAGQETQYF
>NA|TRBV3-1|many|TRBJ1-6
TGTGCCAGCAGCCACTCGGGTGGGCATAATTCACCCCTCCACTTT
CASSHSGGHNSPLHF
>TRBD2|TRBV6-1|many|TRBJ2-2
TGTGCCAGGGGACTAGCGGGAGTAGTTTCGAACACCGGGGAGCTGTTTTTT
CARGLAGVVSNTGELFF
>NA|TRBV20-1|few|TRBJ1-2
TGCAGTGCTACAGACGTGCACTATGGCTACACCTTC
CSATDVHYGYTF
>NA|TRBV7-2|many|TRBJ2-7
TGTGCCAGCAGCTTACTCGCTAGCGCCCAGGCCTACGAGCAGTACTTC
CASSLLASAQAYEQYF